This T cell receptor (beta chain) was obtained from a study of shared clonotypes between healthy human individuals. Study conclusions and caveats: Sequencing depth was expected to affect clonotype sharing among donors.

J gave up 1 base and V 9 bases, and 9 bases lay outside the gene matches. The CDR3 has 15 residues. The germline CDR1 and CDR2 sequences are MNHEY and SMNVEV (reference sequence). Each replicate PCR on the sorted subsets used 200 ng DNA (about 30,000 T cell genomes). Some clones are missing from TCRdb's copy, which holds only in-frame ones; the method was immunoSEQ multiplex PCR. This sample has 2 million to 2.5 million clones, with 85% to 95% found just once. The sample holds one count of this clone. The antigen is undetermined. The TCR comes from a man aged 18 to 30 in good health. Some clones in this sample may be carry-over from other donors' samples. The sample comprised naive CD4+ T cells from PBMCs. Subset given: CD45RA+ positively selected. The chain joins TRBV27 to TRBJ1-1; the match to TRBD1 covers 9 bases. The CDR3 nucleotides are TGTGCCAGTCGATACTACAGGGGGCCGAACACTGAAGCTTTCTTT. Amino acid sequence: CASRYYRGPNTEAFF.